Following are 21 T cell receptor beta chains from one sample sequenced in a study of blood T cell repertoires in COVID-19. Some clones are missing from TCRdb's copy, which holds only in-frame ones; the method was immunoSEQ multiplex PCR. Here the sample spans approximately 460,000 clones, about 88% being singletons. Sequencing was carried out using peripheral blood. These receptors came from a man younger than 35 with COVID-19, enrolled during active disease.

This chain connects TRBV9 to TRBJ2-1, with D possibly matching TRBD2 (6 bases). Germline lookup yields CDR1 SGDLS and CDR2 YYNGEE. This CDR3 is built from 16 residues. Trimming cost V 4 bases and J 8 bases, with 22 bases left between them. For the CDR3, the DNA is TGTGCCAGCAGCTTAACCCCGGGACTTACCCAATATGAGCAGTTCTTC. Translating it yields CASSLTPGLTQYEQFF.

The genes are TRBV6-1 and TRBJ1-2; possibly TRBD1 for D (6 bases). Germline CDR1 is MNHNS and CDR2 is SASEGT. The V and J ends lost 3 bases and 1 base respectively, with 12 bases between them. The CDR3 loop spans 15 amino acids. The CDR3 region is CASSDQGRLNYGYTF. The CDR3 region has the DNA TGTGCCAGCAGTGATCAGGGGCGACTTAACTATGGCTACACCTTC.

About this clone: Mismatch with germline at one junction end may stem from a read error. This rearrangement joins TRBV2 to TRBJ2-7, with a tentative D call TRBD1 (6 bases). The germline V gene has CDR1 SNHLY and CDR2 FYNNEI. The CDR3 runs 12 residues. DNA of the CDR3: TGTGCCAGCAGTGTCCCGGTAGGGACACTCTCCTTC. This sequence encodes CASSVPVGTLSF.

V and J are TRBV24-1 and TRBJ2-7; 11 positions agree with TRBD1. J lost 6 bases, V lost 10 bases, and 10 bases had no gene match. CDR3 length equals 14 residues. Germline V gene sequence: CDR1 KGHDR, CDR2 SFDVKD. CDR3 sequence: CATSPSGTGGEQYF. For the CDR3, the DNA is TGTGCCACGTCCCCCTCCGGGACAGGGGGCGAGCAGTACTTC.

The rearrangement uses TRBV7-9 and TRBJ1-6; no definite D call. Germline V gene lookup returns CDR1 SEHNR and CDR2 FQNEAQ (reference sequence). Trimming cost V 1 base and J 5 bases, with 12 bases left between them. The CDR3 totals 16 residues. The CDR3 region has the DNA TGTGCCAGCAGCTTAGTGCGGCAATTAAATAATTCACCCCTCCACTTT. This translates into CASSLVRQLNNSPLHF.

Written as DNA, the CDR3 is TGTGCCAGCAGCCCGGGACAGGGGGCTTCCTACGAGCAGTACTTC. Protein: CASSPGQGASYEQYF. This chain joins TRBV6-5 and TRBJ2-7, with TRBD1 matching 12 bases. This CDR3 has 15 amino acids. Germline CDR1 is MNHEY and CDR2 is SVGAGI. V trimming: 6 bases; J trimming: 1 base; junction bases outside the gene matches: 4.

V is TRBV27 and J is TRBJ2-3; 8 nucleotides agree with TRBD2. CDR3 length equals 16 residues. The germline gives CDR1 MNHEY, CDR2 SMNVEV (reference sequence). After removal of 5 bases from V and 0 bases from J, the junction contained 7 bases not matched to a gene. Here the CDR3 DNA reads TGTGCCAGCAGTGATGGACTAGCCGAAAGCACAGATACGCAGTATTTT. Translation: CASSDGLAESTDTQYF.

V usage is TRBV7-6 and J usage is TRBJ1-1; D is undetermined. The germline V gene encodes CDR1 SGHVS and CDR2 FNYEAQ. The CDR3 runs to 13 residues. The V end was cut by 6 bases, the J end by 6 bases, with 14 bases between. CDR3 nucleotides: TGTGCCAGCAGATCGGGCGGGGAACCTGAAGCTTTCTTT. Its protein product is CASRSGGEPEAFF.

Here the CDR3 reads CASSESRGPRVGQRNTGELFF. The CDR3 region has the DNA TGCGCCAGCAGTGAGTCTAGAGGGCCGCGGGTTGGGCAGCGCAACACCGGGGAGCTGTTTTTT. V is TRBV10-2 and J is TRBJ2-2, with D maybe TRBD2 (5 bases). The CDR3 is 21 residues long. Looked up from germline, CDR1 is WSHSY and CDR2 is SAAADI. V was pared by 0 bases and J by 2 bases, with 25 bases between.

The chain links TRBV7-8 to TRBJ2-7; D gene ambiguous. Germline CDR1 reads SGHVS; CDR2 reads FQNEAQ. Between the trimmed V and J ends, which lost 4 bases and 6 bases, there was a span of 13 bases. The CDR3 sequence is 13 residues long. The CDR3 is CASSSQVSAEQYF. The DNA for the CDR3 is TGTGCCAGCAGCTCCCAGGTATCAGCCGAGCAGTACTTC.

This clone showed up many times. In DNA form, the CDR3 reads TGTGCCAGCAGCGATGGGACAGGGATCTCTGGGGCCAACGTCCTGACTTTC. It is translated as CASSDGTGISGANVLTF. The genes are TRBV5-4 and TRBJ2-6, with TRBD1 matching over 9 bases. With 4 bases clipped from V and 0 bases from J, the junction kept 5 bases outside the gene matches. The length of the CDR3 is 17 residues. Germline loops: CDR1 SGHNT, CDR2 YYREEE (reference sequence).

This clone was seen a single time. This chain links TRBV10-3 with TRBJ2-7; perhaps TRBD1 as D (5 bases). Germline V gene sequence: CDR1 ENHRY, CDR2 SYGVKD. This CDR3 is 14 amino acids long. Trimming cost V 3 bases and J 3 bases, with 12 bases left between them. The CDR3 DNA follows: TGTGCCATCAGTGACCAGGGCTGGGGCTACGAGCAGTACTTC. Encoded protein: CAISDQGWGYEQYF.

This clone has just one count. The chain links TRBV29-1 to TRBJ2-1; TRBD2 matches 7 bases. The length of the CDR3 is 11 residues. V lost 5 bases and J lost 10; bases outside the gene matches: 5. CDR1 and CDR2 (germline): SQVTM, ANQGSEA. The CDR3 spells CSVTSAKEQFF. The CDR3 nucleotides are TGCAGCGTTACTAGCGCAAAAGAGCAGTTCTTC.

The rearrangement uses TRBV20-1 and TRBJ2-7, with D possibly being TRBD1 (5 bases). Germline V gene sequence: CDR1 DFQATT, CDR2 SNEGSKA (reference sequence). This CDR3 region has 11 residues. Trimming removed 0 bases from V and 7 bases from J, with 7 bases in between. CDR3: CSAREYREQYF. CDR3 in DNA: TGCAGTGCTAGAGAGTACAGGGAGCAGTACTTC.

The V and J genes are TRBV10-1 and TRBJ2-1; TRBD2 matches 13 bases. Germline assignment: CDR1 WNHNN and CDR2 SYGVQD (reference sequence). This CDR3 spans 15 amino acids. V gave up 2 bases and J gave up 7 bases; unmatched junction bases: 2. The CDR3 DNA is TGCGCCAGCAGTGAGAGGACTAGCGGGAGAAATGAGCAGTTCTTC. This encodes CASSERTSGRNEQFF.

The CDR3 bases are TGCGCCAGCAGTGCCTCGGGGGGGACAATCTACGAGCAGTACTTC. This codes for CASSASGGTIYEQYF. The genes are TRBV10-2 and TRBJ2-7; 8 nucleotides line up with TRBD2. V gave up 4 bases and J gave up 3 bases; unmatched junction bases: 8. Germline V gene lookup returns CDR1 WSHSY and CDR2 SAAADI. The CDR3 runs to 15 residues.

This clone occurred once. The rearrangement links TRBV19 to TRBJ2-2; 10 bases fit TRBD1. The junction had 10 bases not matched to a gene; V was cut back by 3 bases and J by 9 bases. Per germline, CDR1 LNHDA and CDR2 SQIVND (reference sequence). The CDR3 loop spans 16 amino acids. CDR3 sequence (DNA): TGTGCCAGTAGTATCCCTGGACAGGGGGAGGTGCGGGAGCTGTTTTTT. This translates into CASSIPGQGEVRELFF.

The V and J genes are TRBV4-2 and TRBJ2-3, with a weak D call TRBD2 (6 bases). Germline V gives CDR1 LGHNA, CDR2 YNFKEQ. The CDR3 covers 15 residues. V dropped 0 bases and J dropped 1 base, with 8 bases sitting between them. The CDR3 loop is CASSQDSGGTDTQYF. The DNA of the CDR3 is TGTGCCAGCAGCCAAGATTCGGGGGGCACAGATACGCAGTATTTT.

The genes are TRBV4-1 and TRBJ1-3, with D maybe TRBD1 (5 bases). Germline assignment: CDR1 MGHRA and CDR2 YSYEKL. V was clipped by 0 bases and J by 0 bases, with 15 bases between them. The CDR3 runs to 18 residues. The CDR3 protein is CASSQDHVGGTSGNTIYF. DNA of the CDR3: TGCGCCAGCAGCCAAGATCACGTGGGGGGGACCTCTGGAAACACCATATATTTT.

The J gene is TRBJ2-7, the V gene TRBV14, with a tentative D call TRBD2 (5 bases). From germline, CDR1 is SGHDN and CDR2 FVKESK. The CDR3 length is 14 residues. Trimming took off 11 bases at V and 0 bases at J, with 17 bases between the two ends. The chain's CDR3 is CAAGSPPTSYEQYF. In DNA, the CDR3 is TGTGCCGCGGGCAGCCCACCCACCTCCTACGAGCAGTACTTC.

This clone appeared once. The chain links TRBV4-1 to TRBJ2-5; no clear D gene. V gave up 2 bases and J gave up 8 bases, with 15 bases separating them. The CDR3 contains 14 residues. The V gene's germline CDR1 is MGHRA and CDR2 YSYEKL. The CDR3 loop reads CASSQHQERVTQYF. The CDR3 nucleotides read TGCGCCAGCAGCCAACACCAAGAAAGAGTTACCCAGTACTTC.